These 32 T cell receptor beta chains came from one sample sequenced in a study of shared clonotypes between healthy human individuals. Profiling relied on immunoSEQ multiplex PCR, and the TCRdb table lists in-frame clones only, not all of them. The sample carries about 640,000 clones, 72% recorded once. The sequencing input was memory CD4+ T cells sorted from blood. Described subset: CD45RA-negative fraction. These TCRs come from a woman in her twenties or thirties in good health.

V and J are TRBV6-6 and TRBJ2-1; TRBD2 is a possible D gene (5 bases). V was clipped by 5 bases and J by 7 bases, with 9 bases between them. Germline-derived CDR1 and CDR2 are MNHNY and SVGAGI (reference sequence). The CDR3 is 12 amino acids. The CDR3 loop reads CASSGPGNEQFF. The CDR3 nucleotides are TGTGCCAGCAGTGGTCCGGGGAATGAGCAGTTCTTC.

The chain is built from TRBV28 and TRBJ1-5, with TRBD1 matching 7 bases. There are 14 residues in the CDR3. Germline loops: CDR1 MDHEN, CDR2 SYDVKM. Unmatched junction bases numbered 6, after V lost 6 bases and J lost 4 bases. This CDR3 is CASRLQGWNQPQHF. CDR3 nucleotides: TGTGCCAGCAGGTTACAGGGGTGGAATCAGCCCCAGCATTTT.

The rearrangement links TRBV2 to TRBJ2-7; 7 bases fit TRBD2. The germline V gene encodes CDR1 SNHLY and CDR2 FYNNEI. This CDR3 is built from 16 residues. J was trimmed by 0 bases and V by 2 bases; bases with no gene match: 7. The CDR3 coding sequence is TGTGCCAGCAGTGAAACTTCTAGCGGAGGCTCCTACGAGCAGTACTTC. Translating gives CASSETSSGGSYEQYF.

This chain connects TRBV6-4 to TRBJ2-1; D gene unclear. V was cut by 4 bases and J by 6 bases, with 4 bases left in between. From germline, CDR1 is MRHNA and CDR2 SNTAGT. There are 11 residues in the CDR3. As DNA, the CDR3 is TGTGCCAGCAGTGTCACCAATGAGCAGTTCTTC. As protein: CASSVTNEQFF.

This chain joins TRBV4-2 and TRBJ2-3, with 11 bases that match TRBD2. CDR3 size: 15 residues. V trimming: 4 bases; J trimming: 5 bases; junction bases outside the gene matches: 5. From germline, CDR1 is LGHNA and CDR2 YNFKEQ. The CDR3 DNA is TGTGCCAGCAGCCCCACTAGCGGGAGTGGAGATACGCAGTATTTT. Amino acid sequence: CASSPTSGSGDTQYF.

In this sample, this clone turned up once. The chain uses TRBV5-6 and TRBJ1-5; 9 nucleotides agree with TRBD1. The CDR3 is made up of 14 amino acids. CDR1 and CDR2 from the germline V gene are SGHDT and YYEEEE. The ends lost 1 base at V and 5 bases at J; junction bases unmatched: 1. The CDR3 sequence: CASSLWDRDQPQHF. CDR3 sequence (DNA): TGTGCCAGCAGCTTGTGGGACAGGGATCAGCCCCAGCATTTT.

DNA for the CDR3: TGTGCCAGCAGCTTGGGAGGGGGAGGGAGCACAGATACGCAGTATTTT. This encodes CASSLGGGGSTDTQYF. The gene calls are TRBV7-9 and TRBJ2-3; possibly TRBD2 for D (7 bases). Germline V CDR1 and CDR2: SEHNR, FQNEAQ (reference sequence). V lost 3 bases, J lost 0 bases, and 13 bases lay in between. The CDR3 contains 16 residues.

This sequence joins TRBV9 and TRBJ1-3; unclear D gene. Germline V gene data show CDR1 as SGDLS and CDR2 as YYNGEE. This CDR3 comprises 15 residues. V lost 3 bases to trimming and J lost 0 bases, with 10 bases between them. The CDR3 DNA sequence: TGTGCCAGCAGCGCAGGACGGAACTCTGGAAACACCATATATTTT. Its translation: CASSAGRNSGNTIYF.

The gene calls are TRBV28 and TRBJ1-3, with D tentatively TRBD1 (5 bases). Deletions cut 4 bases from V and 0 bases from J, with 13 bases between. The germline V gene encodes CDR1 MDHEN and CDR2 SYDVKM. CDR3 length: 16 amino acids. Here the CDR3 reads CASSSTGGFSGNTIYF. DNA for the CDR3: TGTGCCAGCAGTTCCACGGGGGGATTCTCTGGAAACACCATATATTTT.

This clone was seen just once. The V call is TRBV10-3, the J call TRBJ2-6; 8 positions match TRBD1. V dropped 3 bases and J dropped 1; count of bases not matched to a gene: 5. Per the germline V gene, CDR1 is ENHRY and CDR2 is SYGVKD. The CDR3 spans 17 residues. The CDR3 bases are TGTGCCATCAGTGACCCGGGACAGGCTTCTGGGGCCAACGTCCTGACTTTC. It specifies CAISDPGQASGANVLTF.

The chain joins TRBV18 to TRBJ2-7; 7 nucleotides agree with TRBD1. This CDR3 is 15 amino acids long. Trimming took 4 bases from V and 7 from J; bases not matched to a gene: 13. Germline CDR1 and CDR2: KGHSH and LQKENI. This CDR3 reads CASSLQGPAKGEQYF. Written as DNA, the CDR3 is TGTGCCAGCTCACTACAGGGGCCCGCAAAGGGGGAGCAGTACTTC.

V gene TRBV2 combines with J gene TRBJ1-1, with 8 bases lining up with TRBD1. The CDR3 length is 15 residues. The germline V gene encodes CDR1 SNHLY and CDR2 FYNNEI. J lost 4 bases, V lost 5 bases, and 9 bases had no gene match. The CDR3 region is CASSPDRGLGTEAFF. The DNA for the CDR3 is TGTGCCAGCAGTCCTGACAGGGGTCTCGGCACTGAAGCTTTCTTT.

This clone occurred a few times. V usage is TRBV6-6 and J usage is TRBJ1-1; D not certain. This CDR3 comprises 14 residues. V was clipped by 0 bases and J by 3 bases, with 8 bases between them. CDR1 is MNHNY and CDR2 is SVGAGI in the germline V gene (reference sequence). CDR3 DNA sequence: TGTGCCAGCAGTTACTCGGTTGGGGACACTGAAGCTTTCTTT. This codes for CASSYSVGDTEAFF.

This clone was observed a handful of times. In DNA form, the CDR3 reads TGTGCCAGCAGCCCGTACGACAGGGTGGTCGAGCAGTACTTC. It translates to CASSPYDRVVEQYF. The chain combines TRBV5-6 with TRBJ2-7; the match to TRBD1 covers 7 bases. Germline V gives CDR1 SGHDT, CDR2 YYEEEE. The CDR3 covers 14 residues. V shed 4 bases and J 6 bases; nucleotides not matched to a gene: 10.

The CDR3 reads CASRPNRARGHYEQYF. As DNA, the CDR3 is TGTGCCAGCAGACCCAATCGGGCCCGGGGGCACTACGAGCAGTACTTC. V gene TRBV28 combines with J gene TRBJ2-7; D could derive from TRBD1 or TRBD2 (6 bases each). The length of the CDR3 is 16 residues. Germline lookup yields CDR1 MDHEN and CDR2 SYDVKM. V was pared by 6 bases and J by 3 bases, with 21 bases between. The full variable domain, completed using reference TRBV28 and TRBJ2-7, is DVKVTQSSRYLVKRTGEKVFLECVQDMDHENMFWYRQDPGLGLRLIYFSYDVKMKEKGDIPEGYSVSREKKERFSLILESASTNQTSMYLCASRPNRARGHYEQYFGPGTRLTVT.

The rearrangement joins TRBV2 to TRBJ1-5; TRBD1 aligns across 9 bases. J gave up 8 bases and V 3 bases, and 5 bases lay outside the gene matches. The CDR3 runs to 14 residues. From germline, CDR1 is SNHLY and CDR2 FYNNEI. The CDR3 reads CASSEGTGNKPQHF. CDR3 sequence (DNA): TGTGCCAGCAGTGAGGGGACAGGGAATAAGCCCCAGCATTTT.

This chain links TRBV9 with TRBJ2-7; TRBD2 matches 9 bases. This CDR3 has 16 residues. Unmatched junction bases numbered 11, after V lost 4 bases and J lost 3 bases. The V gene's germline CDR1 is SGDLS and CDR2 YYNGEE. The CDR3 loop reads CASSPSATAGGYEQYF. CDR3 coding DNA: TGTGCCAGCAGCCCCTCCGCAACAGCGGGAGGCTACGAGCAGTACTTC.

The rearrangement links TRBV4-1 to TRBJ1-1; D may be TRBD1 (5 bases). V lost 1 base, J lost 3 bases, and 12 bases lay in between. Germline loops: CDR1 MGHRA, CDR2 YSYEKL. This CDR3 is 15 amino acids long. The CDR3 region is CASSQVGRTDTEAFF. The CDR3 region has the DNA TGCGCCAGCAGCCAAGTGGGACGTACAGACACTGAAGCTTTCTTT.

The chain has TRBV28 and TRBJ1-2; tentative D call: TRBD1 (5 bases). V lost 7 bases and J 7 bases, leaving 19 bases between the germline ends. Germline-derived CDR1 and CDR2 are MDHEN and SYDVKM. This CDR3 comprises 14 residues. As DNA, the CDR3 is TGTGCCAGCAATGCCGCTTTGACAGCCCTTGGCTACACCTTC. Amino acids: CASNAALTALGYTF.

The chain couples TRBV2 to TRBJ1-1; the D is unclear. The length of the CDR3 is 14 residues. Trimming removed 5 bases at V and 1 base at J, with 11 bases between. In germline, CDR1 is SNHLY, CDR2 FYNNEI. Written as DNA, the CDR3 is TGTGCCAGCAGTAGGACGCCGGGGAACACTGAAGCTTTCTTT. As protein: CASSRTPGNTEAFF.

In the case of this clone: The sample holds other DNA sequences that translate to the same CDR3. The V and J genes are TRBV14 and TRBJ1-1; possible D gene TRBD1, 6 bases. CDR1 SGHDN and CDR2 FVKESK come from the germline V gene. V lost 4 bases and J 5 bases, leaving 11 bases between the germline ends. This CDR3 contains 13 residues. The CDR3 reads CASSLRGGTEAFF. In nucleotides, the CDR3 is TGTGCCAGCAGCCTTAGGGGGGGAACTGAAGCTTTCTTT. Full variable domain (outside the CDR3, taken from reference TRBV14 and TRBJ1-1): EAGVTQFPSHSVIEKGQTVTLRCDPISGHDNLYWYRRVMGKEIKFLLHFVKESKQDESGMPNNRFLAERTGGTYSTLKVQPAELEDSGVYFCASSLRGGTEAFFGQGTRLTVV.

The chain has TRBV7-2 and TRBJ1-2; D is unclear. This CDR3 has 13 amino acids. Trimming took off 1 base at V and 5 bases at J, with 8 bases between the two ends. Germline loops: CDR1 SGHTA, CDR2 FQGNSA. The chain's CDR3 is CASSLVVDYGYTF. CDR3 sequence (DNA): TGTGCCAGCAGCTTAGTGGTCGATTATGGCTACACCTTC. Supplemented by reference TRBV7-2 and TRBJ1-2, the full variable domain reads GAGVSQSPSNKVTEKGKDVELRCDPISGHTALYWYRQSLGQGLEFLIYFQGNSAPDKSGLPSDRFSAERTGGSVSTLTIQRTQQEDSAVYLCASSLVVDYGYTFGSGTRLTVV.

This chain uses TRBV27 with TRBJ1-2, with D tentatively TRBD1 (5 bases). The CDR3 runs 12 residues. Per the germline V gene, CDR1 is MNHEY and CDR2 is SMNVEV (reference sequence). Trimming took off 6 bases at V and 7 bases at J, with 12 bases between the two ends. CDR3 loop: CASSPGAGGYTF. In nucleotides, the CDR3 is TGTGCCAGCAGCCCCGGGGCTGGTGGCTACACCTTC.

This clone was observed a single time. The gene calls are TRBV19 and TRBJ1-2; D remains ambiguous. V lost 5 bases and J 5 bases, leaving 6 bases between the germline ends. Germline V gene sequence: CDR1 LNHDA, CDR2 SQIVND (reference sequence). This CDR3 has 11 residues. The CDR3: CASSQTYGYTF. CDR3 nucleotide sequence: TGTGCCAGTAGTCAGACTTATGGCTACACCTTC. The whole variable domain, filled in from reference TRBV19 and TRBJ1-2, reads DGGITQSPKYLFRKEGQNVTLSCEQNLNHDAMYWYRQDPGQGLRLIYYSQIVNDFQKGDIAEGYSVSREKKESFPLTVTSAQKNPTAFYLCASSQTYGYTFGSGTRLTVV.

This chain links TRBV7-8 with TRBJ1-2; D perhaps matches TRBD1 (5 bases). V was clipped by 1 base and J by 4 bases, with 7 bases between them. CDR3 length: 13 residues. Germline V lookup: CDR1 SGHVS, CDR2 FQNEAQ. The CDR3 region is CASSLEGFYGYTF. In DNA, the CDR3 is TGTGCCAGCAGCTTAGAGGGGTTCTATGGCTACACCTTC.

The chain joins TRBV13 to TRBJ2-3, with D uncertain. Germline V gene data show CDR1 as PRHDT and CDR2 as FYEKMQ (reference sequence). CDR3 length: 14 amino acids. The germline V and J ends were trimmed by 2 bases and 2 bases, with 8 bases remaining between them. The CDR3 sequence: CASSLRRHTDTQYF. Here the CDR3 DNA reads TGTGCCAGCAGCTTAAGAAGACACACAGATACGCAGTATTTT. The complete variable domain, with remaining parts taken from reference TRBV13 and TRBJ2-3, reads AAGVIQSPRHLIKEKRETATLKCYPIPRHDTVYWYQQGPGQDPQFLISFYEKMQSDKGSIPDRFSAQQFSDYHSELNMSSLELGDSALYFCASSLRRHTDTQYFGPGTRLTVL.

V and J are TRBV5-1 and TRBJ1-1; 9 bases align to TRBD1. The V gene end was trimmed by 4 bases and the J gene end by 3 bases; junction bases not matched to a gene: 7. Germline V lookup: CDR1 SGHRS, CDR2 YFSETQ. This CDR3 spans 15 amino acids. The CDR3 reads CASSPRTGDDTEAFF. CDR3 bases: TGCGCCAGCAGCCCCCGGACAGGGGATGACACTGAAGCTTTCTTT.

The V call is TRBV28, the J call TRBJ1-3; TRBD1 matches at 10 bases. The CDR3 spans 16 residues. Germline assignment: CDR1 MDHEN and CDR2 SYDVKM. The V and J ends lost 3 bases and 1 base, in that order; junction bases with no gene match: 3. In nucleotides, the CDR3 is TGTGCCAGCAGTTTTGGGGACAGGGGATCTGGAAACACCATATATTTT. Translating it yields CASSFGDRGSGNTIYF.

Remarks on this clone: Other DNA sequences in the same sample also yield this CDR3. The chain links TRBV2 to TRBJ2-3; no clear D. The ends were cut back, 9 bases at V and 0 bases at J, with 7 bases in the middle. Germline values: CDR1 SNHLY, CDR2 FYNNEI. CDR3 size: 12 residues. The chain's CDR3 is CASSRSTDTQYF. DNA for the CDR3: TGTGCCAGTAGCAGAAGCACAGATACGCAGTATTTT.

This sequence joins TRBV4-1 and TRBJ2-5; D unresolved. This CDR3 comprises 15 residues. Trimming took off 3 bases at V and 2 bases at J, with 13 bases between the two ends. Germline V gene sequence: CDR1 MGHRA, CDR2 YSYEKL. DNA for the CDR3: TGCGCCAGCAGCCACCAAGACTTGGGTCAAGAGACCCAGTACTTC. Translated: CASSHQDLGQETQYF.

CDR3 nucleotide sequence: TGTGCCAGCAGCGCAGGGCTTTATGGCTACACCTTC. Translating gives CASSAGLYGYTF. The chain recombines TRBV5-6 with TRBJ1-2; tentatively, D is TRBD1 (5 bases). Deletions cut 4 bases from V and 5 bases from J, with 9 bases between. The length of the CDR3 is 12 residues. In germline, CDR1 is SGHDT, CDR2 YYEEEE. The full variable domain, with the rest looked up from reference TRBV5-6 and TRBJ1-2, is DAGVTQSPTHLIKTRGQQVTLRCSPKSGHDTVSWYQQALGQGPQFIFQYYEEEERQRGNFPDRFSGHQFPNYSSELNVNALLLGDSALYLCASSAGLYGYTFGSGTRLTVV.

The chain has TRBV25-1 and TRBJ2-2, with 10 bases identical to TRBD1. The trim removed 2 bases at V and 4 bases at J, leaving 1 base unmatched. Germline V gives CDR1 MGHDK, CDR2 SYGVNS. The CDR3 loop spans 15 amino acids. This CDR3 is CASSEGDRGTGELFF. CDR3 DNA: TGTGCCAGCAGTGAAGGGGACAGGGGCACCGGGGAGCTGTTTTTT.